This T cell receptor (beta chain) was obtained from a study of radiotherapy plus CTLA-4 blockade in lung cancer. Produced via immunoSEQ multiplex PCR; TCRdb's table is partial and in-frame only. The data hold more than 95,000 clones, with roughly 74% observed a single time. V lost 4 bases and J 7 bases, leaving 8 bases between the germline ends. This CDR3 is built from 11 residues. Germline V CDR1 and CDR2: DFQATT, SNEGSKA (reference sequence). J is TRBJ2-1 and V is TRBV20-1; a weak D match, TRBD2 (5 bases). This sample comprised peripheral blood, obtained from a patient treated with radiotherapy plus ipilimumab. The receptor was derived from a human donor with non-small cell lung cancer who had a partial response to radiotherapy plus ipilimumab. Some clones in this sample may be carry-over from other donors' samples. The CDR3 DNA sequence: TGCAGTGCTAAAATAGCGAATGAGCAGTTCTTC. Translating it yields CSAKIANEQFF.